The clone carrying this TCR beta chain has a single count. Its antigen is undetermined. Profiling relied on immunoSEQ multiplex PCR, and the TCRdb table lists in-frame clones only, not all of them. The sample records about 230,000 clones, approximately 70% being singletons. With V trimmed by 3 bases and J by 4 bases, 6 bases remained unmatched. Germline lookup yields CDR1 SGDLS and CDR2 YYNGEE. The CDR3 totals 14 residues. These data are taken from a study of shared clonotypes between healthy human individuals. Overall study context: Three CD4 naive, three CD4 memory, two CD8 naive and one CD8 memory plate were used per donor. Overall study results and limits: Non-shared clonotypes were found to have lower generation probabilities than the clonotypes that were shared by all four of the sorted-subset donors. About 5% of naive CD4 clonotypes were shared across four donors.

The TCR comes from a man younger than 45 in good health. Sequences were obtained from memory CD4+ T cells sorted from blood. The subset was: CD45RA-negative fraction. The V and J genes are TRBV9 and TRBJ1-1; 7 nucleotides match TRBD1. Here the CDR3 DNA reads TGTGCCAGCAGCGCCCCCCAGGGGGGCACTGAAGCTTTCTTT. This encodes CASSAPQGGTEAFF.